A selection of T cell receptor beta chains follows, all from one sample in a study of brain T cells in children with intractable seizures. The assay was immunoSEQ multiplex PCR, and TCRdb's table has in-frame clones only and misses some. Of tens of thousands of clones listed, about 93% are singletons. This specimen was peripheral blood, taken at surgery. These receptors all stem from a boy less than two years old with tuberous sclerosis and intractable seizures. Both conserved end residues are part of each CDR3. A D gene is named only where the DNA matches it firmly. Size tells how often a clone was seen (once, few, many) or the class of an expanded clone, and some rows leave it out.

>TRBV10-3|-|-|TRBJ1-2
CAISDRGARGYTF
TGTGCCATCAGTGATCGGGGGGCAAGAGGCTACACCTTC
>TRBV4-1|TRBD2|once|TRBJ2-2
CASSRTSGNGGELFF
TGCGCCAGCAGTCGGACTAGCGGGAATGGCGGGGAGCTGTTTTTT
>TRBV3-1/TRBV3-2|-|-|TRBJ2-7
CASSQGVGGSYEQYF
TGTGCCAGCAGCCAAGGGGTAGGGGGCTCCTACGAGCAGTACTTC
>TRBV11-1|-|-|TRBJ2-1
CASSPKTRSVEQFF
TGTGCCAGCAGCCCCAAAACACGGAGTGTTGAGCAGTTCTTC
>TRBV20-1|-|-|TRBJ1-6
CSALTGLPLHF
TGCAGTGCCTTAACAGGGTTACCCCTCCACTTT
>TRBV5-6|TRBD2|-|TRBJ2-1
CASRSGLVIYEQFF
TGTGCCAGCAGAAGCGGACTAGTAATTTATGAGCAGTTCTTC
>TRBV29-1|-|-|TRBJ1-1
CSVEPGTSYGFF
TGCAGCGTGGAACCCGGGACTTCCTATGGGTTCTTT
>TRBV6-1|-|-|TRBJ2-5
CASSDLYRQETQYF
TGTGCCAGCAGTGATCTCTACCGTCAAGAGACCCAGTACTTC
>TRBV11-2|-|-|TRBJ2-7
CASSTEVLPYEQYF
TGTGCCAGCAGCACCGAGGTCCTTCCCTACGAGCAGTACTTC
>TRBV6-6|-|-|TRBJ2-7
CASTVRDTDYEQYF
TGTGCCAGCACCGTCCGGGACACGGACTACGAGCAGTACTTC
>TRBV29-1|-|-|TRBJ1-4
CSVARRLNEKLFF
TGCAGCGTTGCGAGGAGACTCAATGAAAAACTGTTTTTT
>TRBV24-1|-|-|TRBJ2-1
CATSGGPSYNEQFF
TGTGCCACCAGTGGAGGGCCAAGCTACAATGAGCAGTTCTTC
>TRBV6-6|-|-|TRBJ1-2
CAIRDLRGYTF
TGTGCCATCCGGGACCTCCGTGGCTACACCTTC
>TRBV13|-|-|TRBJ2-3
CASSLGQTSTDTQYF
TGTGCCAGCAGCCTAGGACAGACCAGCACAGATACGCAGTATTTT
>TRBV29-1|-|-|TRBJ1-5
CSVSDPNQPQHF
TGCAGCGTTTCTGATCCCAATCAGCCCCAGCATTTT
>TRBV5-6|-|-|TRBJ1-5
CASSLKGLSNQPQHF
TGTGCCAGCAGCTTGAAGGGTTTAAGCAATCAGCCCCAGCATTTT
>TRBV5-1|-|-|TRBJ2-3
CASSTGHLITDTQYF
TGCGCCAGCAGCACGGGACATCTAATCACAGATACGCAGTATTTT
>TRBV30|-|-|TRBJ1-2
CAWSGQGNYGYTF
TGTGCCTGGAGTGGCCAGGGTAACTATGGCTACACCTTC
>TRBV24-1|-|once|TRBJ2-1
CATSDSPGIYNEQFF
TGTGCCACCAGTGATTCCCCCGGAATATACAATGAGCAGTTCTTC
>TRBV27|-|-|TRBJ1-2
CASSLLTGYGYTF
TGTGCCAGCAGTTTATTGACAGGTTATGGCTACACCTTC
>TRBV9|-|-|TRBJ2-5
CASSGYATFQETQYF
TGTGCCAGCAGCGGGTACGCCACCTTTCAAGAGACCCAGTACTTC
>TRBV4-2|TRBD1|-|TRBJ1-2
CASSQDHDRGNYGYTF
TGTGCCAGCAGCCAAGATCATGACAGGGGGAACTATGGCTACACCTTC
>TRBV28|-|-|TRBJ1-5
CASSLRGVVGMSNQPQHF
TGTGCCAGCAGTTTGCGGGGGGTCGTTGGTATGAGCAATCAGCCCCAGCATTTT
>TRBV25-1|-|-|TRBJ1-2
CASSDVLSGAGYTF
TGTGCCAGCAGTGATGTATTGTCGGGGGCTGGCTACACCTTC
>TRBV11-2|-|-|TRBJ2-7
CASSNWTDSYEQYF
TGTGCCAGCAGCAACTGGACAGACTCCTACGAGCAGTACTTC
>TRBV4-2|-|-|TRBJ2-7
CASSQTPGGPYEQYF
TGTGCCAGCAGCCAAACCCCCGGCGGTCCCTACGAGCAGTACTTC
>TRBV7-9|TRBD1|-|TRBJ1-1
CASRPTGGETEAFF
TGTGCCAGCAGACCAACAGGGGGCGAGACTGAAGCTTTCTTT
>TRBV19|-|-|TRBJ1-3
CASTTPGPFLGNTIYF
TGTGCCAGTACCACGCCTGGACCGTTTTTGGGAAACACCATATATTTT
>TRBV4-2|TRBD2|-|TRBJ2-3
CASSPGLAGGTDTQYF
TGTGCCAGCAGCCCCGGACTAGCGGGGGGCACAGATACGCAGTATTTT
>TRBV7-9|-|-|TRBJ1-4
CASSYTQINEKLFF
TGTGCCAGCAGCTACACCCAGATTAATGAAAAACTGTTTTTT
>TRBV3-1/TRBV3-2|-|-|TRBJ2-1
CASSQRVSSSEQFF
TGTGCCAGCAGCCAAAGGGTGAGCTCTAGTGAGCAGTTCTTC
>TRBV4-1|TRBD1|-|TRBJ2-3
CASSRDRGTDTQYF
TGCGCCAGCAGCCGGGACAGGGGCACAGATACGCAGTATTTT
>TRBV6-6|-|-|TRBJ1-6
CASSYPGSWANSPLHF
TGTGCCAGCAGTTACCCTGGTAGCTGGGCCAATTCACCCCTCCACTTT
>TRBV4-1|TRBD1|-|TRBJ2-7
CASSLGQGQVLPGEQYF
TGCGCCAGCAGCCTGGGACAGGGTCAAGTTCTTCCGGGAGAGCAGTACTTC
>TRBV7-8|-|-|TRBJ1-2
CASSFKPLSGYTF
TGTGCCAGCAGCTTCAAACCTCTCTCTGGCTACACCTTC
>TRBV10-3|TRBD1|once|TRBJ1-4
CAISVGDRGSEKLFF
TGTGCCATCAGTGTCGGTGACAGGGGAAGTGAAAAACTGTTTTTT
>TRBV28|-|once|TRBJ1-5
CASNRQVIYSNQPQHF
TGTGCCAGCAACCGACAGGTGATTTATAGCAATCAGCCCCAGCATTTT
>TRBV3-1/TRBV3-2|TRBD1|-|TRBJ1-1
CASSQDQGDRVSWHTEAFF
TGTGCCAGCAGCCAAGATCAGGGGGACAGGGTAAGTTGGCACACTGAAGCTTTCTTT
>TRBV20-1|-|-|TRBJ2-1
CSALYNEQFF
TGCAGTGCACTTTACAATGAGCAGTTCTTC
>TRBV15|-|once|TRBJ1-1
CATSREAALTEAFF
TGTGCCACCAGCAGAGAGGCGGCCCTAACTGAAGCTTTCTTT
>TRBV18|-|once|TRBJ1-3
CASSRGTDSGNTIYF
TGTGCCAGCTCACGAGGGACGGACTCTGGAAACACCATATATTTT
>TRBV24-1|TRBD2|few|TRBJ2-1
CATSDFGTSGSWEQFF
TGTGCCACCAGTGATTTTGGGACTAGCGGGAGCTGGGAGCAGTTCTTC